Each of the 15 T cell receptor beta chains below was sequenced from the same sample in a study of cytomegalovirus exposure and HLA in healthy donors. PCR involved 60 Vbeta and 13 Jbeta primers. TCRdb's table, derived via immunoSEQ multiplex PCR, lists solely in-frame clones and lacks some. The repertoire includes more than 200,000 clones, roughly 84% of them detected once, and 1.1% to 1.5% sits in the top ten. The source material was PBMCs. These receptors came from a girl between 10 and 17 years old in good health and CMV-seronegative.

The chain joins TRBV5-1 to TRBJ2-7; 10 nucleotides line up with TRBD1. Germline V gene data show CDR1 as SGHRS and CDR2 as YFSETQ. The CDR3 length is 15 residues. J gave up 4 bases and V 0 bases, and 4 bases lay outside the gene matches. The CDR3 sequence: CASSLVGTGVYEQYF. In nucleotides, the CDR3 is TGCGCCAGCAGCTTGGTGGGGACAGGGGTTTACGAGCAGTACTTC.

The V call is TRBV29-1, the J call TRBJ1-3, with 9 bases fitting TRBD1. The length of the CDR3 is 15 residues. Per germline, CDR1 SQVTM and CDR2 ANQGSEA. The junction had 6 bases not matched to a gene; V was cut back by 4 bases and J by 2 bases. The CDR3 region has the DNA TGCAGCGTTGTCGAGAGGGACAGGGCTGGAAACACCATATATTTT. It codes for CSVVERDRAGNTIYF.

The rearrangement uses TRBV5-6 and TRBJ1-5, with no clear D. Trimming took off 2 bases at V and 1 base at J, with 13 bases between the two ends. The CDR3 loop spans 16 amino acids. The germline CDR1 and CDR2 sequences are SGHDT and YYEEEE. The CDR3 is CASSFGGLGSNQPQHF. The CDR3 DNA sequence: TGTGCCAGCAGCTTTGGAGGGCTGGGAAGCAATCAGCCCCAGCATTTT. The full variable domain, rest sourced from reference TRBV5-6 and TRBJ1-5, is DAGVTQSPTHLIKTRGQQVTLRCSPKSGHDTVSWYQQALGQGPQFIFQYYEEEERQRGNFPDRFSGHQFPNYSSELNVNALLLGDSALYLCASSFGGLGSNQPQHFGDGTRLSIL.

The chain recombines TRBV7-3 with TRBJ2-7; 13 bases align to TRBD2. Trimming removed 0 bases from V and 2 bases from J; junction bases left unmatched: 1. The length of the CDR3 is 16 residues. CDR1 and CDR2 from the germline V gene are SGHTA and FQGTGA. The CDR3 DNA reads as TGTGCCAGCAGCTTAACGGGGACTAGCGGGACCTACGAGCAGTACTTC. Translated, it gives CASSLTGTSGTYEQYF.

This sequence joins TRBV9 and TRBJ1-2; possibly TRBD1 for D (5 bases). Trimming took off 6 bases at V and 3 bases at J, with 18 bases between the two ends. The CDR3 has 15 amino acids. Germline lookup yields CDR1 SGDLS and CDR2 YYNGEE. CDR3 loop: CASTSAGGDYYGYTF. For the CDR3, the DNA is TGTGCCAGCACCAGCGCGGGAGGGGATTACTATGGCTACACCTTC.

The chain carries TRBV27 and TRBJ2-1, with a possible D match to TRBD1 (5 bases). V was clipped by 0 bases and J by 1 base, with 10 bases between them. The germline V gene has CDR1 MNHEY and CDR2 SMNVEV (reference sequence). The CDR3 sequence is 16 residues long. CDR3 nucleotides: TGTGCCAGCAGTTTATCAGCAGGGATATCCTACAATGAGCAGTTCTTC. The encoded protein is CASSLSAGISYNEQFF.

CDR3 DNA: TGCAGCGTTGTAGGACAGTCGGGTCAGCCCCAGCATTTT. This sequence encodes CSVVGQSGQPQHF. The chain employs TRBV29-1 and TRBJ1-5; weak D call: TRBD1 (6 bases). V dropped 4 bases and J dropped 6 bases, with 13 bases sitting between them. Per the germline V gene, CDR1 is SQVTM and CDR2 is ANQGSEA. The CDR3 has 13 residues.

The chain links TRBV28 to TRBJ1-1; TRBD1 might be the D (5 bases). Germline CDR1 MDHEN, CDR2 SYDVKM. The CDR3 has 15 residues. The germline V and J ends were trimmed by 4 bases and 0 bases, with 12 bases remaining between them. The CDR3 here is CASSSVGVLNTEAFF. In nucleotides, the CDR3 is TGTGCCAGCAGTTCAGTAGGGGTTCTGAACACTGAAGCTTTCTTT.

The rearrangement links TRBV7-2 to TRBJ2-1, with 7 bases aligning to TRBD1. With 7 bases clipped from V and 0 bases from J, the junction kept 18 bases outside the gene matches. This CDR3 is 19 amino acids long. The germline CDR1 and CDR2 sequences are SGHTA and FQGNSA. CDR3 amino acids: CASIKTGTETTCSYNEQFF. CDR3 sequence (DNA): TGTGCCAGCATAAAGACCGGGACAGAGACGACCTGCTCCTACAATGAGCAGTTCTTC.

This chain links TRBV28 with TRBJ2-2, with D possibly matching TRBD2 (6 bases). There are 14 residues in the CDR3. The V end was cut by 8 bases, the J end by 1 base, with 11 bases between. Germline V gene lookup returns CDR1 MDHEN and CDR2 SYDVKM. The CDR3 bases are TGTGCCAGCTCCCGGGGAGGGAACACCGGGGAGCTGTTTTTT. Its translation is CASSRGGNTGELFF.

V is TRBV18 and J is TRBJ1-1; possible D gene TRBD1, 6 bases. V lost 3 bases and J lost 3, with 17 bases in between. The germline gives CDR1 KGHSH, CDR2 LQKENI. The CDR3 covers 16 residues. This CDR3 reads CASSPQRGRRDTEAFF. CDR3 coding DNA: TGTGCCAGCTCACCGCAGCGGGGGCGCCGGGACACTGAAGCTTTCTTT.

This chain joins TRBV7-3 and TRBJ2-7, with 7 bases lining up with TRBD1. Germline CDR1 reads SGHTA; CDR2 reads FQGTGA. J lost 6 bases, V lost 5 bases, and 4 bases had no gene match. The CDR3 totals 12 residues. CDR3 bases: TGTGCCAGCAGCCCGCGGACAGGCGAGCAGTACTTC. Its protein is CASSPRTGEQYF.

The gene calls are TRBV15 and TRBJ2-3; 7 positions agree with TRBD2. Per the germline V gene, CDR1 is LNHNV and CDR2 is YYDKDF (reference sequence). The length of the CDR3 is 17 residues. The V gene end was trimmed by 5 bases and the J gene end by 0 bases; junction bases not matched to a gene: 11. The CDR3 nucleotides read TGTGCCACCAGCGGTGCGCGGGAGACCACTAGCACAGATACGCAGTATTTT. Translation: CATSGARETTSTDTQYF.

The chain recombines TRBV15 with TRBJ2-3, with 9 bases aligning to TRBD2. This CDR3 region has 15 residues. The trim removed 5 bases at V and 5 bases at J, leaving 8 bases unmatched. Germline V gene sequence: CDR1 LNHNV, CDR2 YYDKDF (reference sequence). The CDR3 sequence is CATSRGRALVDTQYF. The CDR3 region has the DNA TGTGCCACCAGCCGCGGGAGGGCCTTAGTAGATACGCAGTATTTT.

The rearrangement joins TRBV27 to TRBJ2-3, with D perhaps TRBD2 (5 bases). Trimming shortened V by 5 bases and J by 2 bases, and 23 bases separated the two germline ends. The CDR3 runs 18 residues. Germline assignment: CDR1 MNHEY and CDR2 SMNVEV (reference sequence). The CDR3 loop reads CASSPLRGYGANTDTQYF. CDR3 nucleotide sequence: TGTGCCAGCAGTCCCTTACGGGGATATGGTGCGAACACAGATACGCAGTATTTT.